This is a list of T cell receptor beta chains from one sample in a study of T cell repertoires in cytomegalovirus infection. The antigens these receptors bind are not known. Using its own MiXCR run on the reads, TCRdb lists one record per CDR3 protein. Altogether about 830,000 distinct CDR3 sequences are present, 30% to 35% being singletons, with the ten largest covering roughly 12%. The source material was cultured CD8+ T cells from PBMCs, sampled from culture after CMV antigen stimulation. These receptors were taken from a human donor in good health (CMV status not recorded). Some clones in this sample may be carry-over from other donors' samples. Each CDR3 is given with its conserved first and last residue.

18,TRBV19,TRBJ2-1,CASSFPGLAGGSYNEQFF
12,TRBV24-1,TRBJ2-5,CATSDREETQYF
13,TRBV20-1,TRBJ2-5,CSARWLTKETQYF
16,TRBV27,TRBJ2-1,CASSFLAGGPSNEQFF
18,TRBV4-1,TRBJ2-5,CASSQVTSLARGLETQYF
17,TRBV12-3/TRBV12-4,TRBJ1-1,CASRTITGGRGDTEAFF
15,TRBV10-3,TRBJ2-2,CAIEGLAGDTGELFF
13,TRBV27,TRBJ1-2,CASSGWDSTRYTF
15,TRBV27,TRBJ2-3,CASSFMASGADTQYF
16,TRBV19,TRBJ2-3,CASSIPGQDVSDTQYF
15,TRBV2,TRBJ1-5,CASREVGGGVQPQHF
16,TRBV7-6,TRBJ2-3,CASSLEVAGLTDTQYF
15,TRBV27,TRBJ1-1,CASSLSPGMNTEAFF
13,TRBV7-7,TRBJ2-1,CASSSTGVDEQFF
15,TRBV6-5,TRBJ1-2,CASSYFQGNQYGYTF
14,TRBV20-1,TRBJ2-1,CSASSGHRFNEQFF
17,TRBV18,TRBJ1-3,CASSPPLVPRSGNTIYF
11,TRBV7-9,TRBJ2-2,CASSVVGELFF
16,TRBV6-6,TRBJ1-6,CASSYGRGRFDSPLHF
17,TRBV7-2,TRBJ1-2,CASSQYPGPGSYYGYTF
16,TRBV7-4,TRBJ2-7,CASSPSRTGPTYEQYF
13,TRBV6-2/TRBV6-3,TRBJ1-6,CASSPGPDSPLHF
15,TRBV7-3,TRBJ1-5,CASSPREGWDQPQHF
13,TRBV6-5,TRBJ2-7,CASSPGSYYEQYF
16,TRBV7-6,TRBJ2-1,CASSRAGISSYNEQFF
19,TRBV7-7,TRBJ1-4,CASSLARVTGFPTNEKLFF
11,TRBV7-8,TRBJ2-2,CASIRTGELFF
15,TRBV7-6,TRBJ2-3,CASSLEAVRTDTQYF
15,TRBV7-3,TRBJ2-2,CASSLMGQGNGELFF
15,TRBV5-4,TRBJ2-3,CASSGLGASTDTQYF
18,TRBV5-6,TRBJ2-1,CASSPGPVTGVGYNEQFF
18,TRBV7-9,TRBJ2-3,CASSLGIWETGEADTQYF
12,TRBV28,TRBJ1-1,CASRVPDTEAFF
15,TRBV19,TRBJ1-1,CASSRPRARNTEAFF
16,TRBV4-2,TRBJ1-6,CASSQEHSTNNSPLHF
14,TRBV7-9,TRBJ2-3,CASSFWTGTVTQYF
17,TRBV5-6,TRBJ2-4,CASSPGLLGLAKNIQYF
17,TRBV7-9,TRBJ2-1,CASSSIQVEGGPGEQFF
15,TRBV12-3/TRBV12-4,TRBJ2-3,CASSFLTARTDTQYF
15,TRBV15,TRBJ1-1,CASSRIGGGTVGAFF
16,TRBV28,TRBJ2-4,CASSFTGRRDKNIQYF
15,TRBV7-9,TRBJ2-2,CASSLVGGYTGELFF
13,TRBV20-1,TRBJ1-1,CSARGGLNTEAFF
13,TRBV7-9,TRBJ2-7,CASSLPRVDEQYF
15,TRBV4-1,TRBJ1-3,CASSQDPEAGNTIYF
15,TRBV12-5,TRBJ1-3,CASGPLVGPGNTIYF
18,TRBV4-1,TRBJ2-3,CASSQGMDSGGITDTQYF
14,TRBV4-2,TRBJ1-1,CASSQKRRDTEAFF
17,TRBV4-3,TRBJ2-1,CASSQGGLLLRNNEQFF
17,TRBV6-2/TRBV6-3,TRBJ2-3,CASSYSPFEGATDTQYF
15,TRBV20-1,TRBJ2-5,CSARDTLKGGETQYF
16,TRBV6-2/TRBV6-3,TRBJ2-3,CASSPAPLEVVDTQYF
14,TRBV7-4,TRBJ1-1,CASSSGTSSAEAFF
17,TRBV4-3,TRBJ2-3,CASSQDFGTEITDTQYF
17,TRBV4-2,TRBJ1-2,CASSQDLFQGVIYGYTF
13,TRBV5-6,TRBJ2-7,CASSLGSRYEQYF